The clone carrying this TCR beta chain has a single count. The germline V gene has CDR1 SGHRS and CDR2 YFSETQ. Trimming took 2 bases from V and 1 from J, leaving 6 bases between them. This CDR3 comprises 13 residues. The data derive from a study of blood T cell repertoires in COVID-19. Overall study: The United States, Italy and Spain were the sources of the acute and convalescent COVID-19 samples.

Self-reported history from a screening survey and questionnaire set each donor's cohort. Among Cohort 3 donors, those recovered had two negative PCRs, clearance, or symptom resolution. Clones were sequenced by immunoSEQ multiplex PCR, and TCRdb holds only the in-frame ones, with some missing. The data show 250,000 to 350,000 clones, roughly 87% seen once. The V gene is TRBV5-1, the J gene TRBJ1-1; D call uncertain. The TCR comes from a woman in her twenties or thirties who had recovered from COVID-19. Material for sequencing was PBMCs or T cells enriched from blood (not recorded which). CDR3 in DNA: TGCGCCAGCAGCTTAGCCGCGAACACTGAAGCTTTCTTT. This encodes CASSLAANTEAFF.